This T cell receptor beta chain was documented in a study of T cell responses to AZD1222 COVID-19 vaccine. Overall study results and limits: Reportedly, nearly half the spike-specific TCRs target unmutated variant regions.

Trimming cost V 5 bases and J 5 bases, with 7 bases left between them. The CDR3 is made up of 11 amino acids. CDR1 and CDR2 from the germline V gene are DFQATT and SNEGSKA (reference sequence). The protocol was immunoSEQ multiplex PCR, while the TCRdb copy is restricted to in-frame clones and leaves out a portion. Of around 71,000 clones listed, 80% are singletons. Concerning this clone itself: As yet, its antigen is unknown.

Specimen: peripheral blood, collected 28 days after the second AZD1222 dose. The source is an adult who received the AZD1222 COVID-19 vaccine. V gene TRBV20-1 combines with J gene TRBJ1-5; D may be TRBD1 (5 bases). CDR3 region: CSAEGYQPQHF. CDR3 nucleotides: TGCAGTGCTGAGGGGTATCAGCCCCAGCATTTT.